Listed below are T cell receptor beta chains from one sample, sequenced in a study of CD8 T cells in Susac syndrome. TCRdb fed the immunoSEQ multiplex PCR reads into MiXCR, producing one record per CDR3 protein. The sample includes around 280,000 distinct CDR3 sequences, about 85% seen only once; the top ten take approximately 0.11%. The sample consisted of CD8+ T cells from PBMCs. The receptor source for this set is a human donor with multiple sclerosis. Each CDR3 is given with its conserved first and last residue. Fields, in order: V gene, J gene, CDR3 length, CDR3 protein.

>TRBV9|TRBJ2-1|14
CASSPGPGYNEQFF
>TRBV29-1|TRBJ2-7|13
CSVVSSGSYEQYF
>TRBV5-6|TRBJ2-7|13
CASSQNAHYEQYF
>TRBV7-6|TRBJ2-1|17
CASSLVGLGREYNEQFF
>TRBV28|TRBJ2-1|15
CASSKRELRYNEQFF
>TRBV7-9|TRBJ2-4|15
CASSPLTRAKNIQYF
>TRBV15|TRBJ2-7|17
CATSRDSRDRETYEQYF
>TRBV20-1|TRBJ2-7|13
CSARTVEEVEQYF
>TRBV11-2|TRBJ2-5|13
CASSFGGSETQYF
>TRBV6-1|TRBJ2-3|15
CASSEWLADTDTQYF
>TRBV18|TRBJ2-1|17
CASSRGSRLAGGFEQFF
>TRBV19|TRBJ2-7|14
CASRGGQADYEQYF
>TRBV6-2/TRBV6-3|TRBJ2-7|15
CASITGTSGRYEQYF
>TRBV7-3|TRBJ2-2|18
CASSPPRGAGVITGELFF
>TRBV28|TRBJ2-1|14
CASSLAGIYNEQFF
>TRBV27|TRBJ2-3|12
CASSRTTDTQYF
>TRBV28|TRBJ2-7|15
CASSLGTGEYYEQYF